Listed here is a single T cell receptor (beta chain). The sample originates from a study of T-cell memory formation after mild COVID-19. TCRdb itself ran the 5' RACE reads through MiXCR, one entry per CDR3 protein. The sample contains 560,000 or so distinct CDR3 sequences, around 16% of which appear only once. The germline V gene encodes CDR1 SGHKS and CDR2 YYEKEE (reference sequence). The CDR3 has 14 amino acids. Between the trimmed V and J ends, which lost 3 bases and 0 bases, there was a span of 7 bases. The specimen sequenced was PBMCs or a T cell subset sorted from them (not recorded which). This chain connects TRBV5-5 to TRBJ2-4; D not resolved. The clonotype originates from an adult woman who had mild COVID-19 (a few samples of this study predate the infection). Cell type and time point are not known. DNA for the CDR3: TGTGCCAGCAGCTCGCCCCTAGCCAAAAACATTCAGTACTTC. This gives the protein CASSSPLAKNIQYF.